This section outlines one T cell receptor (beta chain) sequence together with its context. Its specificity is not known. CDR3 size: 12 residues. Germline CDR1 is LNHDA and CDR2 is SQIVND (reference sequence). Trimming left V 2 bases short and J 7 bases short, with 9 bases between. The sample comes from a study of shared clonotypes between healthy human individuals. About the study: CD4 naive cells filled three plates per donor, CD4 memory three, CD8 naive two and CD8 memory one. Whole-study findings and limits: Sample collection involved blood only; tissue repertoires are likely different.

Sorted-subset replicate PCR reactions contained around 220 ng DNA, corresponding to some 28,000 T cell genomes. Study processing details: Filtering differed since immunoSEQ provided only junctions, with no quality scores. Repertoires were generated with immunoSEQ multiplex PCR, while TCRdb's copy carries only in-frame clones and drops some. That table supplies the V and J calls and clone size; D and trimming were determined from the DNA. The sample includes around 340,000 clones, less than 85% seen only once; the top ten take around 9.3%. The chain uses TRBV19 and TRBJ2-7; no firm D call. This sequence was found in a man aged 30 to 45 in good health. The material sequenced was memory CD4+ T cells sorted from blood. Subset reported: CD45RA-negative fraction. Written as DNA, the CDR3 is TGTGCCAGTAGTATAAGCGCAGGAGAGCAGTACTTC. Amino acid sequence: CASSISAGEQYF. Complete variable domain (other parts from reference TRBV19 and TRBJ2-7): DGGITQSPKYLFRKEGQNVTLSCEQNLNHDAMYWYRQDPGQGLRLIYYSQIVNDFQKGDIAEGYSVSREKKESFPLTVTSAQKNPTAFYLCASSISAGEQYFGPGTRLTVT.